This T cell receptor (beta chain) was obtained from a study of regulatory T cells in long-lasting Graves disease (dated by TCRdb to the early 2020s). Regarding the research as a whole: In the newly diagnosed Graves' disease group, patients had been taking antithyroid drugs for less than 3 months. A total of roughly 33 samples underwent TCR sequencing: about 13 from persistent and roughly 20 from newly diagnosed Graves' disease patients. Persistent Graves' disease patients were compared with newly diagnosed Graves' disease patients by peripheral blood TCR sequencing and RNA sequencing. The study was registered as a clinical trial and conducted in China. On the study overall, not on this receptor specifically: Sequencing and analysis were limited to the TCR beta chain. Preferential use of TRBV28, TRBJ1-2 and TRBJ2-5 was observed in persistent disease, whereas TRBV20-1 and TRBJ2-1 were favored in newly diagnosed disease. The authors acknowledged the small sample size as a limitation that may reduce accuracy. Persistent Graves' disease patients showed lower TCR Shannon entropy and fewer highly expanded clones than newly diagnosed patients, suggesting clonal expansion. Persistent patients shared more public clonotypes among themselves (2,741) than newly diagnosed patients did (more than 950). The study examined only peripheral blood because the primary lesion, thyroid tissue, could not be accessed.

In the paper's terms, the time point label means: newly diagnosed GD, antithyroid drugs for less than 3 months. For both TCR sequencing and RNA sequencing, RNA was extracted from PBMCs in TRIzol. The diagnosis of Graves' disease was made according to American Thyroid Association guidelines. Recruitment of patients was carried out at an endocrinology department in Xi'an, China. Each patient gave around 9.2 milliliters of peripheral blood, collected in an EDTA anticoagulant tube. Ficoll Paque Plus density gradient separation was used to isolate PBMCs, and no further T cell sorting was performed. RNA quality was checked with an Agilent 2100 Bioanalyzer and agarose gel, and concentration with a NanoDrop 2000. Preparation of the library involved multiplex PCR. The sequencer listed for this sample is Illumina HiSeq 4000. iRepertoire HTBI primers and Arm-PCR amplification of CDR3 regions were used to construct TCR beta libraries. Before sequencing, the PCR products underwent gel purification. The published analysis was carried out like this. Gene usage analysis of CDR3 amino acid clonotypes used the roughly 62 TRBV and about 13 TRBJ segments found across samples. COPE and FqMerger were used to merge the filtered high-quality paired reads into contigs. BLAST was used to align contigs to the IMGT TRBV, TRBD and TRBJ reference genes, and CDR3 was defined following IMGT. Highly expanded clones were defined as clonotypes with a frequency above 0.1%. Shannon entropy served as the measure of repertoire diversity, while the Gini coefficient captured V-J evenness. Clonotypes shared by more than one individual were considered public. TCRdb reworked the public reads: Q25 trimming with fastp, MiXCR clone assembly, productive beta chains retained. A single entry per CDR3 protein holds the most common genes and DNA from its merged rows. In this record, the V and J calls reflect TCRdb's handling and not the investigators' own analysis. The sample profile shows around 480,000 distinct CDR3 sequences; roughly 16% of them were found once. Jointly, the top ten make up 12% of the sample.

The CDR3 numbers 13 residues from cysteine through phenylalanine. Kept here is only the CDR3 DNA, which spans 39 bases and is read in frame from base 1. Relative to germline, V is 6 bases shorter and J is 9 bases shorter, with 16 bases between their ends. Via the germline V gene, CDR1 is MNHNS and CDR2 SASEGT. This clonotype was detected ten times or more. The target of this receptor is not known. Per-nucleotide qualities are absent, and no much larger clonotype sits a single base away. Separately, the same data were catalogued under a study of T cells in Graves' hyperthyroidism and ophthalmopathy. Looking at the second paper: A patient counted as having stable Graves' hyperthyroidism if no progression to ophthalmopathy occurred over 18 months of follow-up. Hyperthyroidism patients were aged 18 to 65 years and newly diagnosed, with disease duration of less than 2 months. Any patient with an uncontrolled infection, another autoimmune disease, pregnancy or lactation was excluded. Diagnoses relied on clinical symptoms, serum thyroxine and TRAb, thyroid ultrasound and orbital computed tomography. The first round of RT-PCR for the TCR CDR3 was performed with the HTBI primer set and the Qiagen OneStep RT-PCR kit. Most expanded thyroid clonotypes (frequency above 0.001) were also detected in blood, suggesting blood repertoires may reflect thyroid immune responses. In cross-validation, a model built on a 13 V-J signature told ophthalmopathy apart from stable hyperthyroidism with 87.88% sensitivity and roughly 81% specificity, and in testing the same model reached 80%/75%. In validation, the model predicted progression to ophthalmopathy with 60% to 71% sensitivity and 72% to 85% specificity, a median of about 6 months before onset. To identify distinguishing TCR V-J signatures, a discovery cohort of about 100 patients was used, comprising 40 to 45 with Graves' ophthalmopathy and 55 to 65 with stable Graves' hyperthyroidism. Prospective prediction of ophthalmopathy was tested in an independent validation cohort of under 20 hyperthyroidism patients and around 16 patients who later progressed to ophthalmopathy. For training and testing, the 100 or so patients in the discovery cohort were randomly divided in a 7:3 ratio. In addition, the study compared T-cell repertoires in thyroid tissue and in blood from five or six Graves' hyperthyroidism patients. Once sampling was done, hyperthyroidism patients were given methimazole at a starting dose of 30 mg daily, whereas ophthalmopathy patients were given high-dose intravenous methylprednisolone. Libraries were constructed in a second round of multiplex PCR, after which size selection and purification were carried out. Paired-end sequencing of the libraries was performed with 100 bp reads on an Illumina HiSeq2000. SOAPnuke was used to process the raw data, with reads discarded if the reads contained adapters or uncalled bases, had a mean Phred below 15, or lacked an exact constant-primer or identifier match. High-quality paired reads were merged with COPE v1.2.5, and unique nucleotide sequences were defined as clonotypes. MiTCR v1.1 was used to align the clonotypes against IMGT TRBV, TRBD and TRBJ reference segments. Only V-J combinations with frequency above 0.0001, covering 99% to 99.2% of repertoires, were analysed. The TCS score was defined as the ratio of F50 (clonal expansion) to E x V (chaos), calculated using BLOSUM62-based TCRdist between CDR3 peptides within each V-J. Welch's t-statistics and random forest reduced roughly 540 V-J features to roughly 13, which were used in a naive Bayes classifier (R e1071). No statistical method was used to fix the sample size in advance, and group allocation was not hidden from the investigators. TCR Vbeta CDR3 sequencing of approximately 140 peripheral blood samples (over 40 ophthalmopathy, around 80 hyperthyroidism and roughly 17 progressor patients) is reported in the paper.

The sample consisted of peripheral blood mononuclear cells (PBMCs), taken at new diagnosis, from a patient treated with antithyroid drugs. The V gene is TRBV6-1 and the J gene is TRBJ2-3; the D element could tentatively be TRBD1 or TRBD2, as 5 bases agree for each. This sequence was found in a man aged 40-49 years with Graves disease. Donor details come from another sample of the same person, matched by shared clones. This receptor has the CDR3 CASRAKGRRTQYF. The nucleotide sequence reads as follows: TGTGCCAGCAGGGCAAAGGGACGTAGAACGCAGTATTTT.